The 31 T cell receptor beta chains given below trace back to one sample, sequenced in a study of pediatric ulcerative colitis (dated by TCRdb to the late 2010s). Library preparation was by the immunoSEQ multiplex PCR assay. The source is immuneACCESS, and TCRdb retained only in-frame sequences with V and J called. Part of the clones is not carried over; for the studies checked, unresolved V genes explain less than half of this, and the remainder is unexplained. Across this sample there are 44,000 or so clones, with around 78% seen only once. The ten biggest clones cover around 3.5% of the sample. During colonoscopy, one to two pinch biopsies were obtained from the rectum for research. Specimen: gut tissue. The source of these receptors is a girl aged 5 to 17 with moderate ulcerative colitis.

This clone showed up just once. This rearrangement joins TRBV23-1 to TRBJ1-1, with unresolved D. TRBV23-1 is annotated as an ORF whose role is uncertain. This CDR3 contains 14 residues. V lost 7 bases and J 3 bases, leaving 15 bases between the germline ends. DNA of the CDR3: TGCGCCAGCAAAGCTGGAGGGAAGGACACTGAAGCTTTCTTT. Amino acids: CASKAGGKDTEAFF.

This sequence joins TRBV7-2 and TRBJ1-1, with TRBD1 matching over 8 bases. From germline, CDR1 is SGHTA and CDR2 FQGNSA. J was trimmed by 5 bases and V by 5 bases; bases with no gene match: 10. The CDR3 totals 15 residues. The CDR3 loop is CASSTRTGRMTEAFF. CDR3 sequence (DNA): TGTGCCAGCAGCACCCGGACAGGGCGTATGACTGAAGCTTTCTTT.

The V and J genes are TRBV4-2 and TRBJ1-4; D ambiguous. Germline CDR1 reads LGHNA; CDR2 reads YNFKEQ. V dropped 4 bases and J dropped 5 bases, with 17 bases sitting between them. The CDR3 is made up of 16 amino acids. DNA for the CDR3: TGTGCCAGCAGCCCAGCCAAAGGGTCCCTAAATGAAAAACTGTTTTTT. Protein product: CASSPAKGSLNEKLFF.

This clone appeared a single time. This chain links TRBV2 with TRBJ1-1; perhaps TRBD1 as D (5 bases). Germline V gene sequence: CDR1 SNHLY, CDR2 FYNNEI. This CDR3 spans 13 amino acids. Deletions cut 4 bases from V and 4 bases from J, with 10 bases between. Here the CDR3 reads CASSGQWSTEAFF. For the CDR3, the DNA is TGTGCCAGCAGTGGACAGTGGAGCACTGAAGCTTTCTTT. The entire variable domain, with the rest obtained from reference TRBV2 and TRBJ1-1, is as follows: EPEVTQTPSHQVTQMGQEVILRCVPISNHLYFYWYRQILGQKVEFLVSFYNNEISEKSEIFDDQFSVERPDGSNFTLKIRSTKLEDSAMYFCASSGQWSTEAFFGQGTRLTVV.

This clone was detected only a few times. The V call is TRBV7-9, the J call TRBJ1-1; D is possibly TRBD1 (6 bases). The V end was cut by 5 bases, the J end by 3 bases, with 22 bases between. The V gene's germline CDR1 is SEHNR and CDR2 FQNEAQ (reference sequence). The CDR3 spans 17 residues. The CDR3: CASSPSTGHGHDTEAFF. The CDR3 DNA is TGTGCCAGCAGCCCGTCTACGGGACACGGTCATGACACTGAAGCTTTCTTT.

V usage is TRBV5-1 and J usage is TRBJ1-5; 8 nucleotides line up with TRBD1. This CDR3 is 13 amino acids long. The junction had 1 base not matched to a gene; V was cut back by 3 bases and J by 5 bases. CDR1 SGHRS and CDR2 YFSETQ come from the germline V gene. The CDR3: CASSSQGDQPQHF. The CDR3 coding sequence is TGCGCCAGCAGCTCACAGGGGGATCAGCCCCAGCATTTT.

This chain's CDR3 is CASGGYEDTEAFF. The CDR3 DNA follows: TGTGCCAGCGGAGGGTACGAGGACACTGAAGCTTTCTTT. The chain recombines TRBV11-1 with TRBJ1-1, with D unclear. V lost 8 bases and J lost 3, with 13 bases in between. The CDR3 spans 13 residues. Germline V gene lookup returns CDR1 SGHAT and CDR2 FQDESV (reference sequence).

The chain recombines TRBV14 with TRBJ1-6; D is unresolved. CDR3 length: 16 residues. The ends were cut back, 3 bases at V and 13 bases at J, with 22 bases in the middle. The germline V gene has CDR1 SGHDN and CDR2 FVKESK. The CDR3: CASSHPDGPPSRPLHF. DNA of the CDR3: TGTGCCAGCAGCCATCCCGACGGCCCCCCGTCGAGGCCCCTCCACTTT.

This clone was recorded once. The chain couples TRBV28 to TRBJ2-1; weak D call: TRBD2 (5 bases). V was cut by 5 bases and J by 3 bases, with 20 bases left in between. The CDR3 is made up of 17 amino acids. Germline lookup yields CDR1 MDHEN and CDR2 SYDVKM. CDR3 in DNA: TGTGCCAGCAGTCTACTTAATCCGGGGAGCGACTACAATGAGCAGTTCTTC. Translating gives CASSLLNPGSDYNEQFF.

This clone was seen once. In nucleotides, the CDR3 is TGTGCCACCAGCTCAGGACGGAATTCACCCCTCCACTTT. It yields the protein CATSSGRNSPLHF. V is TRBV15 and J is TRBJ1-6; D remains ambiguous. CDR3 length: 13 amino acids. Deletions cut 5 bases from V and 7 bases from J, with 9 bases between. Germline V gene data show CDR1 as LNHNV and CDR2 as YYDKDF (reference sequence).

This chain uses TRBV30 with TRBJ2-1; D perhaps matches TRBD2 (6 bases). CDR1 is GTSNPN and CDR2 is SVGIG in the germline V gene (reference sequence). This CDR3 has 14 amino acids. The V end lost 4 bases, the J end lost 1 base, and 11 bases lay between the germline ends. CDR3 loop: CAWMEGRSYNEQFF. CDR3 DNA: TGTGCCTGGATGGAGGGCAGGTCCTACAATGAGCAGTTCTTC.

The V call is TRBV6-6, the J call TRBJ1-5; tentatively, D is TRBD1 (6 bases). V was clipped by 4 bases and J by 7 bases, with 14 bases between them. The CDR3 is 14 amino acids. Germline CDR1 MNHNY, CDR2 SVGAGI (reference sequence). DNA for the CDR3: TGTGCCAGCAGTTCTACAGGGCTTGGGCAGCCCCAGCATTTT. This codes for CASSSTGLGQPQHF.

The CDR3 bases are TGTGCCAGCAGTCGACTCCGCCAAGAGACCCAGTACTTC. This gives the protein CASSRLRQETQYF. The V gene is TRBV27, the J gene TRBJ2-5, with D unclear. Trimming left V 5 bases short and J 1 base short, with 8 bases between. The germline V gene encodes CDR1 MNHEY and CDR2 SMNVEV (reference sequence). The CDR3 runs to 13 residues.

The chain couples TRBV5-1 to TRBJ2-3; unclear D gene. The CDR3 is made up of 14 amino acids. The V and J ends lost 0 bases and 2 bases respectively, with 7 bases between them. Germline V lookup: CDR1 SGHRS, CDR2 YFSETQ. CDR3 loop: CASSLEGYTDTQYF. DNA for the CDR3: TGCGCCAGCAGCTTGGAGGGCTACACAGATACGCAGTATTTT.

The rearrangement links TRBV7-6 to TRBJ1-1, with D possibly matching TRBD1 (5 bases). Per the germline V gene, CDR1 is SGHVS and CDR2 is FNYEAQ. V shed 5 bases and J shed 1 base, with 5 bases lying between them. The CDR3 runs 12 residues. The CDR3 sequence: CASSDRNTEAFF. CDR3 bases: TGTGCCAGCAGCGACAGGAACACTGAAGCTTTCTTT.

This chain joins TRBV18 and TRBJ2-5, with 8 bases matching TRBD1. CDR1 and CDR2 (germline): KGHSH, LQKENI. Trimming removed 2 bases from V and 1 base from J; junction bases left unmatched: 6. The CDR3 has 16 residues. This CDR3 is CASSPTGGGPQETQYF. The DNA of the CDR3 is TGTGCCAGCTCACCAACAGGGGGAGGACCCCAAGAGACCCAGTACTTC. Filled out from reference TRBV18 and TRBJ2-5, the complete variable domain reads NAGVMQNPRHLVRRRGQEARLRCSPMKGHSHVYWYRQLPEEGLKFMVYLQKENIIDESGMPKERFSAEFPKEGPSILRIQQVVRGDSAAYFCASSPTGGGPQETQYFGPGTRLLVL.

This clone appeared a single time. The rearrangement uses TRBV20-1 and TRBJ1-1; D gene ambiguous. Trimming took off 7 bases at V and 5 bases at J, with 11 bases between the two ends. Germline lookup yields CDR1 DFQATT and CDR2 SNEGSKA (reference sequence). The CDR3 consists of 11 residues. The CDR3 nucleotides read TGCAGTGTCCCCGACGGGACTGAAGCTTTCTTT. Amino acid sequence: CSVPDGTEAFF.

V and J are TRBV19 and TRBJ2-7; D gene uncertain. Looked up from germline, CDR1 is LNHDA and CDR2 is SQIVND (reference sequence). This CDR3 is 14 amino acids long. V gave up 4 bases and J gave up 2 bases, with 12 bases separating them. This CDR3 is CASSRSQETYEQYF. Here the CDR3 DNA reads TGTGCCAGTAGTAGGTCTCAGGAAACCTACGAGCAGTACTTC. Combining the CDR3 with reference TRBV19 and TRBJ2-7 gives the whole variable domain DGGITQSPKYLFRKEGQNVTLSCEQNLNHDAMYWYRQDPGQGLRLIYYSQIVNDFQKGDIAEGYSVSREKKESFPLTVTSAQKNPTAFYLCASSRSQETYEQYFGPGTRLTVT.

With respect to this clone: The sample contains more than one DNA sequence encoding this CDR3. V and J are TRBV5-1 and TRBJ1-1, with unresolved D. V was trimmed by 0 bases and J by 1 base, leaving 7 bases between them. Germline-derived CDR1 and CDR2 are SGHRS and YFSETQ. CDR3 size: 14 residues. For the CDR3, the DNA is TGCGCCAGCAGCTTGGAACCGCAGAACACTGAAGCTTTCTTT. It encodes CASSLEPQNTEAFF.

The chain recombines TRBV7-2 with TRBJ1-2, with a weak D call TRBD1 (5 bases). Germline loops: CDR1 SGHTA, CDR2 FQGNSA. The CDR3 covers 14 residues. Trimming took 5 bases from V and 2 from J, leaving 12 bases between them. CDR3 residues: CASSDSYANYGYTF. In DNA form, the CDR3 reads TGTGCCAGCAGCGACAGTTATGCAAACTATGGCTACACCTTC. The whole variable domain, remainder taken from reference TRBV7-2 and TRBJ1-2, is GAGVSQSPSNKVTEKGKDVELRCDPISGHTALYWYRQSLGQGLEFLIYFQGNSAPDKSGLPSDRFSAERTGGSVSTLTIQRTQQEDSAVYLCASSDSYANYGYTFGSGTRLTVV.

J is TRBJ2-1 and V is TRBV4-1; 9 bases agree with TRBD2. CDR3 length: 16 amino acids. V gave up 5 bases and J gave up 9 bases; unmatched junction bases: 14. Germline V gene data show CDR1 as MGHRA and CDR2 as YSYEKL. The CDR3 DNA is TGCGCCAGCAGCGAGGCGGGAGGGATCGGCCGTGGTGAGCAGTTCTTC. Translated, it gives CASSEAGGIGRGEQFF.

The rearrangement uses TRBV7-9 and TRBJ2-4, with D tentatively TRBD1 or TRBD2 (6 bases each). This CDR3 spans 16 amino acids. The V and J ends lost 7 bases and 5 bases respectively, with 21 bases between them. Looked up from germline, CDR1 is SEHNR and CDR2 is FQNEAQ (reference sequence). The CDR3 spells CASTILGGGNENIQYF. CDR3 sequence (DNA): TGTGCCAGCACCATCTTGGGGGGCGGGAACGAAAACATTCAGTACTTC.

This chain uses TRBV27 with TRBJ1-2; TRBD1 might be the D (5 bases). Germline values: CDR1 MNHEY, CDR2 SMNVEV (reference sequence). Deletions cut 9 bases from V and 4 bases from J, with 15 bases between. The CDR3 sequence is 13 residues long. In DNA, the CDR3 is TGTGCCAGAACCCAGGGAGTCTGCTATGGCTACACCTTC. Translation: CARTQGVCYGYTF.

This clone was counted a few times. This chain links TRBV7-9 with TRBJ1-1; D is ambiguous. Germline assignment: CDR1 SEHNR and CDR2 FQNEAQ (reference sequence). The CDR3 is 11 residues long. V dropped 6 bases and J dropped 7 bases, with 9 bases sitting between them. This chain's CDR3 is CASSGLIEAFF. CDR3 sequence (DNA): TGTGCCAGCAGTGGGCTTATTGAAGCTTTCTTT.

V and J are TRBV30 and TRBJ2-7; D unclear. The length of the CDR3 is 13 residues. V was trimmed by 0 bases and J by 4 bases, leaving 10 bases between them. Germline values: CDR1 GTSNPN, CDR2 SVGIG (reference sequence). CDR3 coding DNA: TGTGCCTGGAGTGTTTTATTGGGATACGAGCAGTACTTC. It yields the protein CAWSVLLGYEQYF.

The chain joins TRBV7-8 to TRBJ1-1; D unclear. V dropped 0 bases and J dropped 8 bases, with 19 bases sitting between them. The CDR3 is 16 residues long. Germline V gene lookup returns CDR1 SGHVS and CDR2 FQNEAQ. CDR3 sequence: CASSLAFLEGLPEAFF. The CDR3 region has the DNA TGTGCCAGCAGCTTAGCTTTCCTAGAGGGCCTACCAGAAGCTTTCTTT.

The V gene is TRBV30, the J gene TRBJ2-5, with TRBD1 matching over 8 bases. CDR1 is GTSNPN, CDR2 SVGIG, per germline (reference sequence). The CDR3 runs 13 residues. The CDR3 is CAARVRGLETQYF. DNA of the CDR3: TGTGCTGCCCGGGTCAGGGGGCTTGAGACCCAGTACTTC.

This chain uses TRBV5-4 with TRBJ2-5; perhaps TRBD1 as D (5 bases). Trimming cost V 1 base and J 5 bases, with 12 bases left between them. CDR1 and CDR2 from the germline V gene are SGHNT and YYREEE (reference sequence). The CDR3 is 14 residues long. CDR3 in DNA: TGTGCCAGCAGCTTGACGCGGACACGGGAGACCCAGTACTTC. Amino acids: CASSLTRTRETQYF.

The chain has TRBV25-1 and TRBJ1-1; D unresolved. V dropped 8 bases and J dropped 2 bases, with 12 bases sitting between them. Germline V CDR1 and CDR2: MGHDK, SYGVNS. This CDR3 is 13 amino acids long. The CDR3 protein is CASLTGANTEAFF. In DNA, the CDR3 is TGTGCCAGCCTCACGGGAGCCAACACTGAAGCTTTCTTT.

The V gene is TRBV10-3, the J gene TRBJ1-2; 9 nucleotides align to TRBD1. The CDR3 has 14 amino acids. The germline gives CDR1 ENHRY, CDR2 SYGVKD. The trim removed 7 bases at V and 2 bases at J, leaving 5 bases unmatched. CDR3 amino acids: CAINRDRENYGYTF. In DNA, the CDR3 is TGTGCCATCAATCGGGACAGGGAGAACTATGGCTACACCTTC.

The CDR3: CASSRLLSASYEQYF. The DNA for the CDR3 is TGTGCCAGCAGTAGACTCCTCTCCGCATCCTACGAGCAGTACTTC. V and J are TRBV5-6 and TRBJ2-7; D remains ambiguous. This CDR3 has 15 residues. Per the germline V gene, CDR1 is SGHDT and CDR2 is YYEEEE. The germline V and J ends were trimmed by 5 bases and 1 base, with 16 bases remaining between them.